The 27 T cell receptor beta chains listed next were all sequenced from one sample in a study of cytomegalovirus exposure and HLA in healthy donors (dated by TCRdb to the late 2010s). Receptor libraries were prepared by the immunoSEQ multiplex PCR assay. As stored in TCRdb, this immuneACCESS dataset retains in-frame rearrangements with V and J assigned. A fraction of the clones does not appear; measured against another copy, unresolved V genes explain less than half of the discrepancy, and the remainder lacks a known reason. In this sample the table shows 150,000 to 200,000 clones, around 88% of which occur a single time. Of the sample, roughly 1.5% is held by the ten largest clones. Sequencing was performed on PBMCs. These TCRs come from a young woman in good health and CMV-seronegative.

A few counts support this clone. The chain uses TRBV5-4 and TRBJ1-2; 9 nucleotides align to TRBD1. Germline values: CDR1 SGHNT, CDR2 YYREEE (reference sequence). The CDR3 covers 16 residues. The V and J ends lost 4 bases and 0 bases, in that order; junction bases with no gene match: 7. CDR3 residues: CASSTGTGSPNYGYTF. The CDR3 region has the DNA TGTGCCAGCAGCACCGGGACAGGGTCTCCTAACTATGGCTACACCTTC.

This clone was counted a single time. The chain links TRBV4-1 to TRBJ2-5, with a tentative D call TRBD2 (7 bases). V dropped 0 bases and J dropped 1 base, with 12 bases sitting between them. The CDR3 is 16 residues long. Germline assignment: CDR1 MGHRA and CDR2 YSYEKL. The CDR3 DNA follows: TGCGCCAGCAGCCAAGATGGGAGGGGGACCCAAGAGACCCAGTACTTC. Protein sequence: CASSQDGRGTQETQYF.

J is TRBJ1-2 and V is TRBV9; D call uncertain. Germline CDR1 and CDR2: SGDLS and YYNGEE. This CDR3 spans 13 amino acids. V gave up 4 bases and J gave up 3 bases, with 10 bases separating them. The CDR3 nucleotides are TGTGCCAGCAGCATCCGGGGTGACTATGGCTACACCTTC. Its protein product is CASSIRGDYGYTF. The variable domain in full, with the rest retrieved from reference TRBV9 and TRBJ1-2, is DSGVTQTPKHLITATGQRVTLRCSPRSGDLSVYWYQQSLDQGLQFLIQYYNGEERAKGNILERFSAQQFPDLHSELNLSSLELGDSALYFCASSIRGDYGYTFGSGTRLTVV.

This chain joins TRBV14 and TRBJ1-5, with TRBD1 identical over 10 bases. The CDR3 totals 17 residues. Germline V gene lookup returns CDR1 SGHDN and CDR2 FVKESK. J gave up 5 bases and V 2 bases, and 9 bases lay outside the gene matches. The CDR3 DNA sequence: TGTGCCAGCAGCCAAATGACAGGGGGCGGAATGGATCAGCCCCAGCATTTT. Residues: CASSQMTGGGMDQPQHF.

This clone was seen a single time. The chain links TRBV30 to TRBJ1-4; 7 nucleotides align to TRBD1. Germline trimming cut 0 bases from V and 9 bases from J; bases unmatched to any gene: 7. The CDR3 is 14 amino acids. The germline V gene encodes CDR1 GTSNPN and CDR2 SVGIG (reference sequence). CDR3 residues: CAWSVGRGDKKLFF. In nucleotides, the CDR3 is TGTGCCTGGAGTGTAGGCAGGGGGGATAAAAAACTGTTTTTT.

The chain links TRBV5-1 to TRBJ2-7, with D unclear. V was clipped by 3 bases and J by 0 bases, with 13 bases between them. The CDR3 length is 15 residues. CDR1 is SGHRS and CDR2 is YFSETQ in the germline V gene. CDR3 sequence (DNA): TGCGCCAGCAGCTCCAGTCGCACCTTCTCCTACGAGCAGTACTTC. Encoded protein: CASSSSRTFSYEQYF.

The genes are TRBV5-1 and TRBJ1-2; 8 positions agree with TRBD1. The CDR3 consists of 14 residues. V lost 0 bases and J lost 4; bases outside the gene matches: 2. Germline CDR1 reads SGHRS; CDR2 reads YFSETQ. CDR3 coding DNA: TGCGCCAGCAGCTTGGGGGACAGGACCTATGGCTACACCTTC. Protein sequence: CASSLGDRTYGYTF.

There are a few counts of this clone. This chain joins TRBV6-6 and TRBJ1-5, with TRBD1 matching 9 bases. This CDR3 contains 15 residues. After removal of 6 bases from V and 1 base from J, the junction contained 4 bases not matched to a gene. CDR1 is MNHNY and CDR2 is SVGAGI in the germline V gene (reference sequence). The CDR3 is CASRPTGGSNQPQHF. CDR3 DNA: TGTGCCAGCAGGCCCACAGGGGGCAGCAATCAGCCCCAGCATTTT.

V gene TRBV4-2 combines with J gene TRBJ2-7, with a possible D match to TRBD2 (5 bases). CDR1 and CDR2 from the germline V gene are LGHNA and YNFKEQ. This CDR3 spans 16 amino acids. The V end was cut by 0 bases, the J end by 1 base, with 13 bases between. The CDR3 here is CASSQETLAQSYEQYF. The CDR3 nucleotides are TGTGCCAGCAGCCAAGAAACCCTAGCCCAATCCTACGAGCAGTACTTC.

V is TRBV4-1 and J is TRBJ2-7, with 9 positions matching TRBD1. Germline CDR1 is MGHRA and CDR2 is YSYEKL. Trimming at V came to 4 bases and at J to 4 bases, leaving 8 bases not matched to a gene. This CDR3 is built from 15 residues. Here the CDR3 reads CASSRQGQGEYEQYF. For the CDR3, the DNA is TGCGCCAGCAGCCGACAGGGACAGGGTGAATACGAGCAGTACTTC.

The chain recombines TRBV19 with TRBJ1-5, with D uncertain. Germline loops: CDR1 LNHDA, CDR2 SQIVND (reference sequence). Trimming removed 3 bases from V and 0 bases from J, with 6 bases in between. The CDR3 contains 14 residues. Here the CDR3 DNA reads TGTGCCAGTAGTATTCGAGGTAGCAATCAGCCCCAGCATTTT. It codes for CASSIRGSNQPQHF.

The rearrangement uses TRBV6-1 and TRBJ2-3; 8 bases fit TRBD1. Per the germline V gene, CDR1 is MNHNS and CDR2 is SASEGT. The CDR3 sequence is 17 residues long. V shed 2 bases, J shed 5 bases, and the junction held 12 bases outside the gene matches. CDR3 residues: CASSENPGSDREDTQYF. CDR3 DNA sequence: TGTGCCAGCAGTGAAAACCCGGGGTCGGACAGGGAAGATACGCAGTATTTT.

The gene calls are TRBV18 and TRBJ2-7; 7 nucleotides agree with TRBD2. CDR3 length: 13 residues. The ends lost 4 bases at V and 3 bases at J; junction bases unmatched: 3. The germline V gene encodes CDR1 KGHSH and CDR2 LQKENI. The CDR3 protein is CASSRGGSYEQYF. The DNA for the CDR3 is TGTGCCAGCTCACGGGGGGGGAGCTACGAGCAGTACTTC. The variable domain in full, with the rest retrieved from reference TRBV18 and TRBJ2-7, is NAGVMQNPRHLVRRRGQEARLRCSPMKGHSHVYWYRQLPEEGLKFMVYLQKENIIDESGMPKERFSAEFPKEGPSILRIQQVVRGDSAAYFCASSRGGSYEQYFGPGTRLTVT.

The chain employs TRBV29-1 and TRBJ1-2; maybe TRBD1 (6 bases). Trimming cost V 4 bases and J 2 bases, with 20 bases left between them. The CDR3 is 16 residues long. Germline V gives CDR1 SQVTM, CDR2 ANQGSEA. CDR3 region: CSVVNRLYRVNYGYTF. CDR3 nucleotides: TGCAGCGTTGTTAATAGGTTGTACAGGGTAAACTATGGCTACACCTTC.

This clone turned up a few times. The chain joins TRBV12-5 to TRBJ1-4, with D possibly TRBD1 on 6 matching bases. Germline CDR1 and CDR2: LGHNT and FRNRAP. Deletions cut 2 bases from V and 12 bases from J, with 10 bases between. CDR3 length equals 12 residues. CDR3 amino acids: CASGLPEGELFF. CDR3 DNA: TGTGCTAGTGGTTTGCCTGAGGGGGAACTGTTTTTT.

This clone appeared a few times. The chain links TRBV10-1 to TRBJ2-1; TRBD1 might be the D (6 bases). This CDR3 contains 14 residues. Germline CDR1 is WNHNN and CDR2 is SYGVQD (reference sequence). Trimming took off 2 bases at V and 5 bases at J, with 10 bases between the two ends. CDR3 nucleotides: TGCGCCAGCAGTGAGGGACAGTTCGACAATGAGCAGTTCTTC. It encodes CASSEGQFDNEQFF.

The chain uses TRBV5-1 and TRBJ2-7, with D perhaps TRBD1 (6 bases). With 4 bases removed from V and 0 bases from J, the gap between germline ends came to 17 bases. The CDR3 loop spans 16 amino acids. The germline V gene encodes CDR1 SGHRS and CDR2 YFSETQ. CDR3 sequence (DNA): TGCGCCAGCAGCCCGAGTGGGGGCCTTCCCTCCTACGAGCAGTACTTC. As protein: CASSPSGGLPSYEQYF.

This clone appeared once. CDR3: CASSVGSPGELFF. The CDR3, as DNA: TGTGCCAGCTCAGTAGGGAGTCCCGGGGAGCTGTTTTTT. V and J are TRBV18 and TRBJ2-2, with D maybe TRBD2 (5 bases). Trimming pared 5 bases from V and 6 bases from J, leaving 10 bases between. Per germline, CDR1 KGHSH and CDR2 LQKENI. The CDR3 is made up of 13 amino acids.

There are a few counts of this clone. V is TRBV30 and J is TRBJ2-7; D might be TRBD2 (5 bases). The CDR3 is 13 residues long. Germline-derived CDR1 and CDR2 are GTSNPN and SVGIG (reference sequence). Between the trimmed V and J ends, which lost 4 bases and 0 bases, there was a span of 10 bases. In nucleotides, the CDR3 is TGTGCCTGGATCAAGAGCGGCTCCTACGAGCAGTACTTC. It translates to CAWIKSGSYEQYF.

This chain joins TRBV27 and TRBJ2-7; 10 positions match TRBD1. This CDR3 has 15 residues. Germline trimming cut 4 bases from V and 1 base from J; bases unmatched to any gene: 4. Germline CDR1 and CDR2: MNHEY and SMNVEV (reference sequence). The CDR3: CASSSRDRGSYEQYF. As DNA, the CDR3 is TGTGCCAGCAGTTCCCGGGACAGGGGATCCTACGAGCAGTACTTC.

The V and J genes are TRBV19 and TRBJ2-3, with D possibly TRBD2 on 5 matching bases. The CDR3 extends over 14 amino acids. V was trimmed by 9 bases and J by 5 bases, leaving 18 bases between them. Per germline, CDR1 LNHDA and CDR2 SQIVND (reference sequence). The CDR3 sequence is CASRRRSGVDTQYF. DNA for the CDR3: TGTGCCAGCAGGAGAAGGTCCGGGGTAGATACGCAGTATTTT.

V gene TRBV5-1 combines with J gene TRBJ2-3; D remains unclear. CDR1 is SGHRS and CDR2 is YFSETQ in the germline V gene. This CDR3 spans 15 amino acids. The V end was cut by 0 bases, the J end by 2 bases, with 10 bases between. The CDR3 region has the DNA TGCGCCAGCAGCTTGGGTCACACCAACACAGATACGCAGTATTTT. It specifies CASSLGHTNTDTQYF.

CDR3 loop: CASGLRGGGDEQYF. The CDR3 DNA is TGCGCCAGCGGGCTTCGGGGGGGAGGTGACGAGCAGTACTTC. V and J are TRBV5-1 and TRBJ2-7; 8 bases line up with TRBD2. Germline V gene data show CDR1 as SGHRS and CDR2 as YFSETQ. The CDR3 extends over 14 amino acids. The V segment lost 7 bases and the J segment 5 bases; nucleotides outside the gene matches: 11.

The genes are TRBV11-2 and TRBJ2-2; maybe TRBD1 (6 bases). This CDR3 region has 17 residues. Trimming shortened V by 4 bases and J by 4 bases, and 19 bases separated the two germline ends. Germline CDR1 and CDR2: SGHAT and FQNNGV. CDR3 nucleotides: TGTGCCAGCAGCTCCAACCCCACAGGGTACACCACCGGGGAGCTGTTTTTT. Amino acid sequence: CASSSNPTGYTTGELFF.

This rearrangement joins TRBV6-5 to TRBJ2-7; a possible D gene is TRBD2 (5 bases). CDR1 is MNHEY, CDR2 SVGAGI, per germline. The CDR3 is 14 amino acids. V was shortened by 5 bases and J by 0 bases, with 11 bases between the two germline ends. This CDR3 is CASSQRTASYEQYF. DNA of the CDR3: TGTGCCAGCAGTCAGCGGACGGCCTCCTACGAGCAGTACTTC.

This sequence joins TRBV7-9 and TRBJ1-1; 9 bases align to TRBD1. The trim removed 6 bases at V and 4 bases at J, leaving 6 bases unmatched. The CDR3 has 14 amino acids. Germline loops: CDR1 SEHNR, CDR2 FQNEAQ (reference sequence). CDR3 nucleotides: TGTGCCAGCAGTGGACAGGGGACGGCCACTGAAGCTTTCTTT. Protein: CASSGQGTATEAFF. The full variable domain, rest sourced from reference TRBV7-9 and TRBJ1-1, is DTGVSQNPRHKITKRGQNVTFRCDPISEHNRLYWYRQTLGQGPEFLTYFQNEAQLEKSRLLSDRFSAERPKGSFSTLEIQRTEQGDSAMYLCASSGQGTATEAFFGQGTRLTVV.

The chain carries TRBV15 and TRBJ1-1; no clear D gene. Germline CDR1 reads LNHNV; CDR2 reads YYDKDF (reference sequence). The CDR3 sequence is 15 residues long. Trimming cost V 5 bases and J 2 bases, with 15 bases left between them. This CDR3 is CATSPRPNTNTEAFF. CDR3 in DNA: TGTGCCACCAGCCCACGTCCTAATACCAACACTGAAGCTTTCTTT.